This entry concerns a single T cell receptor beta chain. The antigen is not known. The CDR3 does not close with the conserved phenylalanine or tryptophan, likely indicating a read error. These data come from a study of T cell repertoires in cytomegalovirus infection. Across the whole study: As its CMV epitopes, the study selected recently identified HLA-C-restricted and well-studied HLA-B-restricted targets. Carrying CMV and the relevant HLA type showed in public TCR beta signatures.

TCRdb called the reads again in MiXCR, with one record for every CDR3 protein. The sample carries approximately 110,000 distinct CDR3 sequences, under 55% recorded once. The germline V gene has CDR1 MGHRA and CDR2 YSYEKL. The CDR3 is 15 residues long. V shed 3 bases, J shed 4 bases, and the junction held 5 bases outside the gene matches. Study-wide points: The ex vivo response was dominated by HLA-C-restricted CMV-specific TCR beta clonotypes.

This TCR came from a human donor in good health (CMV status not recorded). Some clones in this sample may be carry-over from other donors' samples. This sequence joins TRBV4-1 and TRBJ2-1; the match to TRBD2 covers 8 bases. The sample consisted of CD8+ T cells from cultured PBMCs, taken from culture after CMV antigen stimulation. CDR3 sequence reads: CASSHLGGDYNEQFS. The CDR3 DNA sequence: TGCGCCAGCAGCCACCTCGGGGGGGATTACAATGAGCAGTTCTCC.